The next 18 T cell receptor beta chains were all read from a single sample in a study of OX40 agonist ivuxolimab in advanced cancers. Generated by immunoSEQ multiplex PCR, the TCRdb table keeps only in-frame clones and is missing some. The sample records 40,000 or so clones, more than 75% being singletons. The sample in question was CD4+ or CD8+ T cells sorted from blood, obtained in a trial of the OX40 agonist ivuxolimab. Every receptor here comes from an adult with an advanced solid tumor such as melanoma, head and neck, liver or kidney cancer.

The chain carries TRBV5-1 and TRBJ2-7; 9 nucleotides align to TRBD1. The CDR3 runs 15 residues. The V gene end was trimmed by 2 bases and the J gene end by 3 bases; junction bases not matched to a gene: 6. The V gene's germline CDR1 is SGHRS and CDR2 YFSETQ. CDR3 coding DNA: TGCGCCAGCAGCTTTAGGACAGGGGAGGTCTACGAGCAGTACTTC. Its protein is CASSFRTGEVYEQYF. Full variable domain (remainder filled in from reference TRBV5-1 and TRBJ2-7): KAGVTQTPRYLIKTRGQQVTLSCSPISGHRSVSWYQQTPGQGLQFLFEYFSETQRNKGNFPGRFSGRQFSNSRSEMNVSTLELGDSALYLCASSFRTGEVYEQYFGPGTRLTVT.

The chain carries TRBV28 and TRBJ2-7, with D uncertain. V was clipped by 6 bases and J by 6 bases, with 9 bases between them. Germline V gene lookup returns CDR1 MDHEN and CDR2 SYDVKM. This CDR3 region has 11 residues. The CDR3 reads CASSSNSEQYF. CDR3 nucleotide sequence: TGTGCCAGCAGCTCAAATTCCGAGCAGTACTTC.

The rearrangement links TRBV4-3 to TRBJ2-3, with TRBD1 identical over 11 bases. CDR3 length equals 13 residues. Per the germline V gene, CDR1 is LGHNA and CDR2 is YSLEER. The V and J ends lost 8 bases and 4 bases, in that order; junction bases with no gene match: 2. The CDR3 reads CASRTGGSDTQYF. CDR3 sequence (DNA): TGCGCCAGCCGGACAGGGGGCTCAGATACGCAGTATTTT.

This CDR3 is CASSQLTGRGGTDTQYF. CDR3 DNA: TGTGCCAGCAGTCAACTCACGGGGCGGGGTGGCACAGATACGCAGTATTTT. The genes are TRBV11-2 and TRBJ2-3; tentatively, D is TRBD2 (6 bases). V shed 6 bases and J shed 1 base, with 20 bases lying between them. Germline V gives CDR1 SGHAT, CDR2 FQNNGV. The CDR3 is 17 amino acids.

The CDR3 reads CASSHMGGAGWEAFF. CDR3 in DNA: TGTGCCAGCAGCCACATGGGGGGGGCCGGATGGGAAGCTTTCTTT. The V and J genes are TRBV7-2 and TRBJ1-1; the D gene is possibly TRBD1 (6 bases). V lost 5 bases and J 8 bases, leaving 21 bases between the germline ends. Germline CDR1 SGHTA, CDR2 FQGNSA. The length of the CDR3 is 15 residues. The variable domain in full, with the rest retrieved from reference TRBV7-2 and TRBJ1-1, is GAGVSQSPSNKVTEKGKDVELRCDPISGHTALYWYRQSLGQGLEFLIYFQGNSAPDKSGLPSDRFSAERTGGSVSTLTIQRTQQEDSAVYLCASSHMGGAGWEAFFGQGTRLTVV.

The gene calls are TRBV6-6 and TRBJ2-5, with a possible D match to TRBD2 (6 bases). The germline V gene has CDR1 MNHNY and CDR2 SVGAGI (reference sequence). The CDR3 contains 15 residues. V was trimmed by 0 bases and J by 1 base, leaving 9 bases between them. The CDR3 sequence is CASSYSPGGQETQYF. In DNA, the CDR3 is TGTGCCAGCAGTTACTCGCCCGGGGGCCAAGAGACCCAGTACTTC.

The rearrangement joins TRBV27 to TRBJ1-2; D gene uncertain. The V end lost 0 bases, the J end lost 0 bases, and 11 bases lay between the germline ends. Per germline, CDR1 MNHEY and CDR2 SMNVEV (reference sequence). This CDR3 spans 16 amino acids. The CDR3 sequence is CASSLSGLTSNYGYTF. In nucleotides, the CDR3 is TGTGCCAGCAGTTTATCAGGACTAACTTCTAACTATGGCTACACCTTC.

Worth noting for this clone: A far larger clone is one base from this, pointing to a likely read error. The sample has other DNA sequences that encode this CDR3 too. This rearrangement joins TRBV5-1 to TRBJ2-2, with D possibly matching TRBD1 (6 bases). Trimming took off 5 bases at V and 5 bases at J, with 10 bases between the two ends. The germline CDR1 and CDR2 sequences are SGHRS and YFSETQ. This CDR3 is 13 amino acids long. This CDR3 is CASRRGRTGELFF. In DNA form, the CDR3 reads TGCGCCAGCAGGAGGGGGAGAACCGGGGAGCTGTTTTTT.

The chain uses TRBV15 and TRBJ2-2; 12 bases map to TRBD1. The germline V gene encodes CDR1 LNHNV and CDR2 YYDKDF (reference sequence). After removal of 8 bases from V and 7 bases from J, the junction contained 11 bases not matched to a gene. This CDR3 has 16 residues. The CDR3 nucleotides are TGTGCCACCTCCTCCCCCGGGACAGGGGGCTTCGGGGAGCTGTTTTTT. The encoded protein is CATSSPGTGGFGELFF. The full variable domain, its missing parts supplied by reference TRBV15 and TRBJ2-2, is DAMVIQNPRYQVTQFGKPVTLSCSQTLNHNVMYWYQQKSSQAPKLLFHYYDKDFNNEADTPDNFQSRRPNTSFCFLDIRSPGLGDTAMYLCATSSPGTGGFGELFFGEGSRLTVL.

J is TRBJ2-1 and V is TRBV5-6; D is unresolved. Germline CDR1 reads SGHDT; CDR2 reads YYEEEE. This CDR3 has 12 amino acids. Between the trimmed V and J ends, which lost 1 base and 7 bases, there was a span of 6 bases. DNA for the CDR3: TGTGCCAGCAGCTTGTGGGATAATGAGCAGTTCTTC. Its translation: CASSLWDNEQFF.

The chain uses TRBV13 and TRBJ1-3, with D unresolved. The CDR3 spans 14 residues. The germline V gene encodes CDR1 PRHDT and CDR2 FYEKMQ (reference sequence). V dropped 1 base and J dropped 7 bases, with 11 bases sitting between them. In nucleotides, the CDR3 is TGTGCCAGCAGCTTAGCGCACGGTGGGAACACCATATATTTT. Translating it yields CASSLAHGGNTIYF.

V usage is TRBV7-9 and J usage is TRBJ2-5, with 8 bases identical to TRBD2. Unmatched junction bases numbered 6, after V lost 1 base and J lost 11 bases. Germline CDR1 SEHNR, CDR2 FQNEAQ (reference sequence). The CDR3 spans 13 residues. The CDR3 region has the DNA TGTGCCAGCAGCTTAGTTCATAGCGGGGAGCAGTACTTC. Encoded protein: CASSLVHSGEQYF.

V and J are TRBV2 and TRBJ1-1; D is unresolved. The CDR3 runs 10 residues. V lost 10 bases and J lost 2, with 5 bases in between. CDR1 is SNHLY and CDR2 is FYNNEI in the germline V gene. This chain's CDR3 is CATPNTEAFF. CDR3 nucleotides: TGTGCCACCCCCAACACTGAAGCTTTCTTT.

V is TRBV7-8 and J is TRBJ1-5; D gene unclear. Germline CDR1 reads SGHVS; CDR2 reads FQNEAQ. The V end lost 5 bases, the J end lost 3 bases, and 11 bases lay between the germline ends. The CDR3 is made up of 14 amino acids. The CDR3 DNA reads as TGTGCCAGCAGCCTCTTTTTTACCAATCAGCCCCAGCATTTT. It is translated as CASSLFFTNQPQHF.

The chain carries TRBV11-2 and TRBJ1-1; D unclear. The germline CDR1 and CDR2 sequences are SGHAT and FQNNGV. V shed 1 base and J shed 6 bases, with 12 bases lying between them. The CDR3 totals 14 residues. The CDR3 region has the DNA TGTGCCAGCAGCTTAGCCGGATACACCCCTGAAGCTTTCTTT. As protein: CASSLAGYTPEAFF.

The chain is built from TRBV9 and TRBJ2-7; perhaps TRBD1 as D (7 bases). Germline values: CDR1 SGDLS, CDR2 YYNGEE. The CDR3 consists of 15 residues. The V gene lost 4 bases and the J gene lost 4 bases, with 18 bases spanning the gap. The CDR3 nucleotides are TGTGCCAGCAGCTCAGGGGGGATGCTTATTTACGAGCAGTACTTC. This encodes CASSSGGMLIYEQYF.

The V and J genes are TRBV2 and TRBJ1-5, with D possibly being TRBD1 (6 bases). V lost 6 bases and J lost 0, with 21 bases in between. CDR1 is SNHLY, CDR2 FYNNEI, per germline. The CDR3 runs 18 residues. CDR3 nucleotides: TGTGCCAGCAGCCACTTTGGTACAGGGACCATTAGCAATCAGCCCCAGCATTTT. This sequence encodes CASSHFGTGTISNQPQHF. The variable domain in full, with the rest retrieved from reference TRBV2 and TRBJ1-5, is EPEVTQTPSHQVTQMGQEVILRCVPISNHLYFYWYRQILGQKVEFLVSFYNNEISEKSEIFDDQFSVERPDGSNFTLKIRSTKLEDSAMYFCASSHFGTGTISNQPQHFGDGTRLSIL.

The rearrangement links TRBV18 to TRBJ1-1, with TRBD1 identical over 11 bases. Germline trimming cut 6 bases from V and 1 base from J; bases unmatched to any gene: 1. The CDR3 covers 14 residues. In germline, CDR1 is KGHSH, CDR2 LQKENI. The CDR3 coding sequence is TGTGCCAGCTCCGGGACAGGGGGGAACACTGAAGCTTTCTTT. Protein sequence: CASSGTGGNTEAFF.